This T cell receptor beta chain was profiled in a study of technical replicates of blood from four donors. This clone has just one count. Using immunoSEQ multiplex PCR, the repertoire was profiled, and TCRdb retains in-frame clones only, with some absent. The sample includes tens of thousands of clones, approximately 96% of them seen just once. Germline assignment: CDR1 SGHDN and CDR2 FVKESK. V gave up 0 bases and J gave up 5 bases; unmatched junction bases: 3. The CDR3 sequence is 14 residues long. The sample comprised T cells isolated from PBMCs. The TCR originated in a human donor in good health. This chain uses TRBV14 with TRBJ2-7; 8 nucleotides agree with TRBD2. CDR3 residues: CASSQDAGGDEQYF. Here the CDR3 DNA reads TGTGCCAGCAGCCAAGATGCGGGAGGAGACGAGCAGTACTTC.